This T cell receptor (beta chain) was documented in a study of cytomegalovirus exposure and HLA in healthy donors. Study conclusions and caveats: A further, later analysis showed that HLA-associated TCR beta chains (compared with equally common others) were more clonally expanded. Most TCR sequences were rare, but some public TCRs occurred in many donors. CMV serostatus was the sole immune exposure information available. In a later analysis, several top co-occurrence clusters appeared linked to parvovirus B19, influenza, CMV and Epstein-Barr virus.

Germline loops: CDR1 MNHEY, CDR2 SVGAGI. CDR3 size: 15 residues. V was pared by 6 bases and J by 4 bases, with 18 bases between. PCR primers comprised 60 Vbeta and 13 Jbeta primers. Generated by immunoSEQ multiplex PCR, the TCRdb table keeps only in-frame clones and is missing some. The sample records 150,000 to 200,000 clones, around 68% being singletons. Note on this clone: Its cognate antigen is unknown.

The receptor's source is a man aged 45-65 years in good health and CMV-seronegative. This sequence joins TRBV6-5 and TRBJ1-1; TRBD1 is a possible D gene (6 bases). What was sequenced was PBMCs. The CDR3 DNA reads TGTGCCAGCAGCCGAACGACAGGATCCTTCACTGAAGCTTTCTTT. Its protein product is CASSRTTGSFTEAFF.